This T cell receptor beta chain originates from a study of patients and donors after allogeneic stem cell transplantation. One entry per CDR3 protein results from TCRdb running MiXCR on the RT-PCR reads. The table includes roughly 960,000 distinct CDR3 sequences, 15% to 20% detected once. This TCR was sampled from a human donor who was either an allogeneic HSCT recipient or a stem cell or donor lymphocyte infusion donor (not recorded which). It is not recorded whose cells these are; they may come from a transplant donor. Sequencing was carried out using blood, either unsorted or a sorted T cell fraction (not recorded which).

Here the CDR3 reads CASSTQSGGLRGTHEQYF. For the CDR3, the DNA is TGTGCCAGCAGCACACAGAGCGGGGGCCTTCGCGGCACCCACGAGCAGTACTTC. V gene TRBV7-8 combines with J gene TRBJ2-7; 8 nucleotides align to TRBD2. CDR1 SGHVS and CDR2 FQNEAQ come from the germline V gene. With V trimmed by 5 bases and J by 5 bases, 20 bases remained unmatched. The CDR3 is 18 residues long.